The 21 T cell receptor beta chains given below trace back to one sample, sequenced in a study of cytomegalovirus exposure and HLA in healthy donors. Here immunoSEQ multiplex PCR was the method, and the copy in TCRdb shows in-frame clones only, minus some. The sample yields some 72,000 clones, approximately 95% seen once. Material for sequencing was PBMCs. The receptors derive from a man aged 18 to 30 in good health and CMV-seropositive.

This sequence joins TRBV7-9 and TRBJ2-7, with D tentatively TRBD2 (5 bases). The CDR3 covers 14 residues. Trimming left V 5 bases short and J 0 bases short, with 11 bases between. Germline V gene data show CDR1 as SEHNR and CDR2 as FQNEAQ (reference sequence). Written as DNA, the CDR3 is TGTGCCAGCAGCCCTTATGCGGGCTCCTACGAGCAGTACTTC. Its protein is CASSPYAGSYEQYF.

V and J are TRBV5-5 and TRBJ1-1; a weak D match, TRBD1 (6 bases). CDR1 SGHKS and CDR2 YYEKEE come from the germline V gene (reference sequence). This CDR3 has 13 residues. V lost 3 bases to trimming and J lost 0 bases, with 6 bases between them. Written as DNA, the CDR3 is TGTGCCAGCAGCTGGGGGCTGAACACTGAAGCTTTCTTT. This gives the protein CASSWGLNTEAFF.

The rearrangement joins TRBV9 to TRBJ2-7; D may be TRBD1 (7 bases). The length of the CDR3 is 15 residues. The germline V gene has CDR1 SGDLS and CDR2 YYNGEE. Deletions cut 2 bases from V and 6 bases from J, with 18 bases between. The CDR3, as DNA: TGTGCCAGCAGCGTTGGCCAGGGGGGTCAGGGCGAGCAGTACTTC. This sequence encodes CASSVGQGGQGEQYF.

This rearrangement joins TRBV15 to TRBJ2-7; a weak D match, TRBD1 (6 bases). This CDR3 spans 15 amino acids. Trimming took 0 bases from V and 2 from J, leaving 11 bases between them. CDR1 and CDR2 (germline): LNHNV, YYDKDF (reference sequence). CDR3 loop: CATSRDPGTTYEQYF. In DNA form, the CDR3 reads TGTGCCACCAGCAGAGACCCCGGGACAACCTACGAGCAGTACTTC.

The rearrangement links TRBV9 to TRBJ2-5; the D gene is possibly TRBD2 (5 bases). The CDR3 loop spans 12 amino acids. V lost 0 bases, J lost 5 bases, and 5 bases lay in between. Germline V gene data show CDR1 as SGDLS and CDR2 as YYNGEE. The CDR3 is CASSVAGETQYF. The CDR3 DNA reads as TGTGCCAGCAGCGTAGCGGGGGAGACCCAGTACTTC.

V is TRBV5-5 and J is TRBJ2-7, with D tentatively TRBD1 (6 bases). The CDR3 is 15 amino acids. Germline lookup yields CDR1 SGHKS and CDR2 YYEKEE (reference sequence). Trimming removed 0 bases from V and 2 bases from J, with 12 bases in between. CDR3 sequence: CASSLAGATPYEQYF. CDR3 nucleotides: TGTGCCAGCAGCTTGGCAGGGGCCACTCCCTACGAGCAGTACTTC.

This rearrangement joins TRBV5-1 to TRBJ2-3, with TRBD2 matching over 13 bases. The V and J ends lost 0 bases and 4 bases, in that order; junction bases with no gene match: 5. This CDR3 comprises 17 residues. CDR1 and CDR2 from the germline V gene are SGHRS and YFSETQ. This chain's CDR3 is CASSLAGLAGVSDTQYF. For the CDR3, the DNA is TGCGCCAGCAGCTTGGCCGGACTAGCGGGAGTGTCAGATACGCAGTATTTT.

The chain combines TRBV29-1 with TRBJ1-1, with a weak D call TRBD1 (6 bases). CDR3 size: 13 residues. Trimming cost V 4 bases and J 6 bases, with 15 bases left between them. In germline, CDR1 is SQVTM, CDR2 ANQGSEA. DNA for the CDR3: TGCAGCGTTGCCCAGACAGGAAAGGCTGAAGCTTTCTTT. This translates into CSVAQTGKAEAFF.

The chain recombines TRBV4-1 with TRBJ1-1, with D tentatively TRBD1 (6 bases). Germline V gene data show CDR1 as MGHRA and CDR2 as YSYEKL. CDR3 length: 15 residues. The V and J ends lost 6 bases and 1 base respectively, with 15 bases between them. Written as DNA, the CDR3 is TGCGCCAGCAGTCCCAACAGGGTTACGAACACTGAAGCTTTCTTT. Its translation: CASSPNRVTNTEAFF.

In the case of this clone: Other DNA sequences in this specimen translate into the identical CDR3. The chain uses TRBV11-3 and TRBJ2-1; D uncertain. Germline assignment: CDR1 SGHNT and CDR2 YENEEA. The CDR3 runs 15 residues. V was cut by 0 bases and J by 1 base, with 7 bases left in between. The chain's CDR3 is CASSLDRGSYNEQFF. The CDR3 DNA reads TGTGCCAGCAGCTTAGATCGCGGTTCCTACAATGAGCAGTTCTTC. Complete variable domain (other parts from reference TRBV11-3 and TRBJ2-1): EAGVVQSPRYKIIEKKQPVAFWCNPISGHNTLYWYLQNLGQGPELLIRYENEEAVDDSQLPKDRFSAERLKGVDSTLKIQPAELGDSAVYLCASSLDRGSYNEQFFGPGTRLTVL.

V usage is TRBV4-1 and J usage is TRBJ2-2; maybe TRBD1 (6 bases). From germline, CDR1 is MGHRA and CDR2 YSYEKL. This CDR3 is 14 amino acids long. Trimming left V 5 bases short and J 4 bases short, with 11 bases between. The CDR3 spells CASSNRELTGELFF. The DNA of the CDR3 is TGCGCCAGCAGCAACAGGGAGCTCACCGGGGAGCTGTTTTTT.

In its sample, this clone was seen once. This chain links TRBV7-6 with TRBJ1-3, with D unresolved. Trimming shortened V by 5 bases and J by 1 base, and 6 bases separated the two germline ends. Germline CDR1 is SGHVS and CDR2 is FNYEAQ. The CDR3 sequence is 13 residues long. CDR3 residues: CASSPSSGNTIYF. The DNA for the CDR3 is TGTGCCAGCAGCCCCTCGTCTGGAAACACCATATATTTT. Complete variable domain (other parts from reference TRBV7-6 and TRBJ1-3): GAGVSQSPRYKVTKRGQDVALRCDPISGHVSLYWYRQALGQGPEFLTYFNYEAQQDKSGLPNDRFSAERPEGSISTLTIQRTEQRDSAMYRCASSPSSGNTIYFGEGSWLTVV.

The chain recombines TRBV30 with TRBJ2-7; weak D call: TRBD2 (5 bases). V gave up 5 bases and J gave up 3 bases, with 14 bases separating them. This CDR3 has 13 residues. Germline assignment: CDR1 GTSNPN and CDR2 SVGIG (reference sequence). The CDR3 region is CAWSLGDLYEQYF. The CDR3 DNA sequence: TGTGCCTGGTCCCTCGGGGATCTCTACGAGCAGTACTTC.

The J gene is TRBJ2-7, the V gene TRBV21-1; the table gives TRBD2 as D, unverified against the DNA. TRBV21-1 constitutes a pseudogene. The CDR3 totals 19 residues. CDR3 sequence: CASSKPALAGEWGLDEQYF. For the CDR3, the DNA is TGTGCCAGCAGCAAGCCGGCCCTAGCGGGAGAGTGGGGATTGGATGAGCAGTACTTC.

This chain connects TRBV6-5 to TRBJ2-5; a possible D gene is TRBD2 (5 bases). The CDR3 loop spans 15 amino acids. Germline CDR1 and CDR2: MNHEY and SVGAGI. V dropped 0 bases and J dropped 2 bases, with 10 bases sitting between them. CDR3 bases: TGTGCCAGCAGTTACTCGCGGGCTCCGCAAGAGACCCAGTACTTC. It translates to CASSYSRAPQETQYF.

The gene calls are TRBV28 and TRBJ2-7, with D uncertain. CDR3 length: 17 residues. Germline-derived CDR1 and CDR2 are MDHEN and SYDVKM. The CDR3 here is CATLPTLESRLSYEQYF. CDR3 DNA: TGTGCTACCCTACCCACTCTGGAGAGTCGGCTTTCCTACGAGCAGTACTTC.

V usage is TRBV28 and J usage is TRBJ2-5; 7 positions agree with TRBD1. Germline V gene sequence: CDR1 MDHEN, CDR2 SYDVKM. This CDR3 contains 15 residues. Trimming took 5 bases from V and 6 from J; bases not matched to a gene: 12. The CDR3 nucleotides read TGTGCCAGCAGTACCCGCGGACAGGCTGTTCAGACCCAGTACTTC. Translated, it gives CASSTRGQAVQTQYF.

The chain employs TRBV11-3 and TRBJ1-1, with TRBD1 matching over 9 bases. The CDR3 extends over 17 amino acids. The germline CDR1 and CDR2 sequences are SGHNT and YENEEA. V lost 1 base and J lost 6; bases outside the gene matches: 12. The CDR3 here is CASSLVQGAFSPAEAFF. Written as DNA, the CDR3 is TGTGCCAGCAGCTTAGTACAGGGGGCTTTTTCACCGGCTGAAGCTTTCTTT.

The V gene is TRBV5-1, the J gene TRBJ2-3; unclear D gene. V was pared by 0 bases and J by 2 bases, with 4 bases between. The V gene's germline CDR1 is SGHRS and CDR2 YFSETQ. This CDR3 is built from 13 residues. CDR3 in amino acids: CASSLELTDTQYF. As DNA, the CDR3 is TGCGCCAGCAGCTTGGAACTCACAGATACGCAGTATTTT.

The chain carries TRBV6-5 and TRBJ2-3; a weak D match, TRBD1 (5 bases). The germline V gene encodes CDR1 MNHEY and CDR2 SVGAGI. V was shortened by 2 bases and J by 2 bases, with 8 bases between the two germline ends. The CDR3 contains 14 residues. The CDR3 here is CASSYGRDTDTQYF. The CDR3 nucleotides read TGTGCCAGCAGTTACGGCAGGGACACAGATACGCAGTATTTT.

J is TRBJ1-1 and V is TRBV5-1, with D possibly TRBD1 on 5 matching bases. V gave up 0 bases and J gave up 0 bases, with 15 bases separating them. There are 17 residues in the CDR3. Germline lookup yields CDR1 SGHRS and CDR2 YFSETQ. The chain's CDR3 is CASSLVRGGDMNTEAFF. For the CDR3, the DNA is TGCGCCAGCAGCTTGGTCCGGGGCGGGGATATGAACACTGAAGCTTTCTTT. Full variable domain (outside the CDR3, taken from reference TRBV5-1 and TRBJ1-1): KAGVTQTPRYLIKTRGQQVTLSCSPISGHRSVSWYQQTPGQGLQFLFEYFSETQRNKGNFPGRFSGRQFSNSRSEMNVSTLELGDSALYLCASSLVRGGDMNTEAFFGQGTRLTVV.